These T cell receptor beta chains were read from a single sample in a study of T cell responses to AZD1222 COVID-19 vaccine. Assay: immunoSEQ multiplex PCR; the TCRdb copy retains only in-frame clones and omits some. The sample holds 180,000 or so clones; 90% to 95% are singletons and the top ten take about 0.64%. The input for sequencing was peripheral blood, taken on day 0 of AZD1222 vaccination. These receptors were collected from an adult in good health. CDR3s include the opening cysteine and the closing phenylalanine or tryptophan. Fields, in order: V gene, clone size, D gene, J gene, CDR3 DNA, CDR3 protein. D genes are given only for firm matches. Expanded clones are given a class, and other clones once, few, many or no size at all.

v_call: TRBV27
clone_size: .
d_call: .
j_call: TRBJ2-7
cdr3_nt: TGTGCCAGCAGTCCCGTAATACCGGGGCCTTTCCTCCGCTCCTACGAGCAGTACTTC
cdr3_aa: CASSPVIPGPFLRSYEQYF

v_call: TRBV5-5
clone_size: few
d_call: TRBD1
j_call: TRBJ1-1
cdr3_nt: TGTGCCAGCAGCTTGAATCCAGGGGGCCTAGAAGCTTTCTTT
cdr3_aa: CASSLNPGGLEAFF

v_call: TRBV5-1
clone_size: .
d_call: TRBD2
j_call: TRBJ2-3
cdr3_nt: TGCGCCAGCAGCTTGCGGTCTAGCGGGAGGGTATCAGGCGCAGATACGCAGTATTTT
cdr3_aa: CASSLRSSGRVSGADTQYF

v_call: TRBV28
clone_size: .
d_call: .
j_call: TRBJ1-4
cdr3_nt: TGTGCCAGCCGACGTACACTCGGGGGTGGGGTTGAAAAACTGTTTTTT
cdr3_aa: CASRRTLGGGVEKLFF

v_call: TRBV6-4
clone_size: .
d_call: .
j_call: TRBJ2-1
cdr3_nt: TGTGCCAGCAGTGACGAGAGTGAGGGGAATGAGCAGTTCTTC
cdr3_aa: CASSDESEGNEQFF

v_call: TRBV5-1
clone_size: .
d_call: TRBD2
j_call: TRBJ2-7
cdr3_nt: TGCGCCAGCAGCTTGGTGGTAGCGGGGTCCGAGCAGTACTTC
cdr3_aa: CASSLVVAGSEQYF

v_call: TRBV10-2
clone_size: .
d_call: .
j_call: TRBJ1-1
cdr3_nt: TGCGCCAGCAGAGGAGGGACATTAAACACTGAAGCTTTCTTT
cdr3_aa: CASRGGTLNTEAFF

v_call: TRBV30
clone_size: .
d_call: .
j_call: TRBJ1-2
cdr3_nt: TGTGCCTGGAGTGTAGGGATGCATGGCTACACCTTC
cdr3_aa: CAWSVGMHGYTF

v_call: TRBV29-1
clone_size: .
d_call: TRBD2
j_call: TRBJ2-7
cdr3_nt: TGCAGCGTTGAGGGACTAGCGGGGCCATACGAGCAGTACTTC
cdr3_aa: CSVEGLAGPYEQYF

v_call: TRBV11-2
clone_size: few
d_call: .
j_call: TRBJ1-6
cdr3_nt: TGTGCCAGCAGCTTAGTGTCGTCCTATAATTCACCCCTCCACTTT
cdr3_aa: CASSLVSSYNSPLHF

v_call: TRBV5-1
clone_size: few
d_call: .
j_call: TRBJ1-3
cdr3_nt: TGCGCCAGCAGCGGCAGGGATGGAAACACCATATATTTT
cdr3_aa: CASSGRDGNTIYF

v_call: TRBV3-1/TRBV3-2
clone_size: .
d_call: .
j_call: TRBJ1-4
cdr3_nt: TGTGCCAGCAGCCAGCTGTCGACAGAAAAACTGTTTTTT
cdr3_aa: CASSQLSTEKLFF

v_call: TRBV28
clone_size: .
d_call: .
j_call: TRBJ1-5
cdr3_nt: TGTGCCAGCAGTCGCACCTTGCGGGGGAGTAATAGCAATCAGCCCCAGCATTTT
cdr3_aa: CASSRTLRGSNSNQPQHF

v_call: TRBV7-9
clone_size: .
d_call: TRBD1
j_call: TRBJ1-2
cdr3_nt: TGTGCCAGCAGCTTCCCGGGACAGCTCTATGGCTACACCTTC
cdr3_aa: CASSFPGQLYGYTF

v_call: TRBV6-1
clone_size: .
d_call: .
j_call: TRBJ2-1
cdr3_nt: TGTGCCAGCAGTGAAGCGGAGGAGGGCTACAATGAGCAGTTCTTC
cdr3_aa: CASSEAEEGYNEQFF

v_call: TRBV9
clone_size: .
d_call: TRBD1
j_call: TRBJ2-3
cdr3_nt: TGTGCCAGCAGCTTACGACGAAGGGGACAGGGAAGCACAGATACGCAGTATTTT
cdr3_aa: CASSLRRRGQGSTDTQYF

v_call: TRBV4-2
clone_size: .
d_call: .
j_call: TRBJ2-3
cdr3_nt: TGTGCCAGCAGCCATGGGGATCCCGATACGCAGTATTTT
cdr3_aa: CASSHGDPDTQYF

v_call: TRBV7-6
clone_size: .
d_call: TRBD2
j_call: TRBJ2-1
cdr3_nt: TGTGCCAGCAGCTTAGAGTCAGCGGGAGTGGCACTCTACAATGAGCAGTTCTTC
cdr3_aa: CASSLESAGVALYNEQFF

v_call: TRBV4-1
clone_size: .
d_call: .
j_call: TRBJ2-7
cdr3_nt: TGCGCCAGCAGCCAAGGGTCAGGGAAACACGAGCAGTACTTC
cdr3_aa: CASSQGSGKHEQYF

v_call: TRBV3-1/TRBV3-2
clone_size: .
d_call: .
j_call: TRBJ1-5
cdr3_nt: TGTGCCAGCAGCCAAGATTCAGGGGGCAATCAGCCCCAGCATTTT
cdr3_aa: CASSQDSGGNQPQHF

v_call: TRBV19
clone_size: .
d_call: TRBD2
j_call: TRBJ2-1
cdr3_nt: TGTGCCAGTAGTATAAGACGGGAGGGCCTTTATGAGCAGTTCTTC
cdr3_aa: CASSIRREGLYEQFF

v_call: TRBV18
clone_size: .
d_call: TRBD2
j_call: TRBJ2-3
cdr3_nt: TGTGCCAGCTCCCAAGGACTAGCGGGCACAGATACGCAGTATTTT
cdr3_aa: CASSQGLAGTDTQYF

v_call: TRBV7-7
clone_size: .
d_call: .
j_call: TRBJ2-2
cdr3_nt: TGTGCCAGCAGGATCCTACAGGGTAAGGGCACCGGGGAGCTGTTTTTT
cdr3_aa: CASRILQGKGTGELFF

v_call: TRBV9
clone_size: .
d_call: .
j_call: TRBJ2-2
cdr3_nt: TGTGCCAGCGGGGGAGAGCGGCCCCCTAACACCGGGGAGCTGTTTTTT
cdr3_aa: CASGGERPPNTGELFF

v_call: TRBV7-9
clone_size: .
d_call: .
j_call: TRBJ2-2
cdr3_nt: TGTGCCAGCAGCTTAGGGGGCGGGGCGGAACAGCACACCGGGGAGCTGTTTTTT
cdr3_aa: CASSLGGGAEQHTGELFF

v_call: TRBV27
clone_size: .
d_call: .
j_call: TRBJ1-5
cdr3_nt: TGTGCCAGCAGTTTCAGGGGCGATCAGCCCCAGCATTTT
cdr3_aa: CASSFRGDQPQHF

v_call: TRBV18
clone_size: once
d_call: .
j_call: TRBJ2-5
cdr3_nt: TGTGCCAGCTCCCCTGCGGCCCGCACCGAGACCCAGTACTTC
cdr3_aa: CASSPAARTETQYF

v_call: TRBV2
clone_size: .
d_call: .
j_call: TRBJ1-2
cdr3_nt: TGTGCCAGCAGCCTCTCTGGCTACACCTTC
cdr3_aa: CASSLSGYTF

v_call: TRBV10-1
clone_size: .
d_call: .
j_call: TRBJ1-1
cdr3_nt: TGCGCCAGCACTGCACGGTTGGGCACTGAAGCTTTCTTT
cdr3_aa: CASTARLGTEAFF

v_call: TRBV19
clone_size: .
d_call: .
j_call: TRBJ1-5
cdr3_nt: TGTGCCAGTAGTCCGACGGCCGTCCCCCAGCCCCAGCATTTT
cdr3_aa: CASSPTAVPQPQHF

v_call: TRBV18
clone_size: .
d_call: .
j_call: TRBJ1-2
cdr3_nt: TGTGCCAGCTCACCAATGCCGGTTACAGAGTTTTATGGCTACACCTTC
cdr3_aa: CASSPMPVTEFYGYTF

v_call: TRBV27
clone_size: once
d_call: .
j_call: TRBJ2-7
cdr3_nt: TGTGCCAGCAGTTTTCAGGGGTCCTACGAGCAGTACTTC
cdr3_aa: CASSFQGSYEQYF

v_call: TRBV18
clone_size: .
d_call: .
j_call: TRBJ1-2
cdr3_nt: TGTGCCAGCTCACCGCGGGAGGGCTACACCTTC
cdr3_aa: CASSPREGYTF

v_call: TRBV19
clone_size: .
d_call: .
j_call: TRBJ2-2
cdr3_nt: TGTGCCAGTCTGCCCCGGTCCAACACCGGGGAGCTGTTTTTT
cdr3_aa: CASLPRSNTGELFF

v_call: TRBV5-1
clone_size: .
d_call: TRBD2
j_call: TRBJ2-1
cdr3_nt: TGCGCCAGCAGCTTCCTAGCGGGAGGCAACAATGAGCAGTTCTTC
cdr3_aa: CASSFLAGGNNEQFF

v_call: TRBV6-6
clone_size: .
d_call: .
j_call: TRBJ1-2
cdr3_nt: TGTGCCAGCAGTTATTACGATGGCTACACCTTC
cdr3_aa: CASSYYDGYTF

v_call: TRBV11-3
clone_size: .
d_call: .
j_call: TRBJ2-3
cdr3_nt: TGTGCCAGCAGCTTAGTCGGGACCGCCGGTACTAGCACAGATACGCAGTATTTT
cdr3_aa: CASSLVGTAGTSTDTQYF

v_call: TRBV7-9
clone_size: .
d_call: .
j_call: TRBJ1-3
cdr3_nt: TGTGCCAGCAGTAACGACATGAACTCTGGAAACACCATATATTTT
cdr3_aa: CASSNDMNSGNTIYF

v_call: TRBV3-1/TRBV3-2
clone_size: once
d_call: TRBD1
j_call: TRBJ2-3
cdr3_nt: TGTGCCAGCAGCCAAGTGTGGACAGGGGAAGATACGCAGTATTTT
cdr3_aa: CASSQVWTGEDTQYF

v_call: TRBV27
clone_size: few
d_call: .
j_call: TRBJ1-5
cdr3_nt: TGTGCCACCCAGGGTGGGCTCAATCAGCCCCAGCATTTT
cdr3_aa: CATQGGLNQPQHF

v_call: TRBV7-9
clone_size: once
d_call: .
j_call: TRBJ1-1
cdr3_nt: TGTGCCAGCAGCTCGCCCTCAGCGGGGCACACTGAAGCTTTCTTT
cdr3_aa: CASSSPSAGHTEAFF

v_call: TRBV27
clone_size: .
d_call: .
j_call: TRBJ2-5
cdr3_nt: TGTGCCAGCAGTTTATCCGGGAATAGGTTCCAAGAGACCCAGTACTTC
cdr3_aa: CASSLSGNRFQETQYF

v_call: TRBV7-9
clone_size: once
d_call: .
j_call: TRBJ1-1
cdr3_nt: TGTGCCAGCAGCTTCCGAGGTCTGAACACTGAAGCTTTCTTT
cdr3_aa: CASSFRGLNTEAFF

v_call: TRBV6-5
clone_size: .
d_call: .
j_call: TRBJ1-1
cdr3_nt: TGTGCCAGCAGTTACTCGTCGAGCACTGAAGCTTTCTTT
cdr3_aa: CASSYSSSTEAFF

v_call: TRBV19
clone_size: .
d_call: .
j_call: TRBJ1-4
cdr3_nt: TGTGCCAGTAGTCCCCGGGGGACGGGGGACGGAAAACTGTTTTTT
cdr3_aa: CASSPRGTGDGKLFF

v_call: TRBV19
clone_size: .
d_call: TRBD2
j_call: TRBJ2-7
cdr3_nt: TGTGCCAGTAGCCTTGAGCTCGGGGGGTACCGATACGAGCAGTACTTC
cdr3_aa: CASSLELGGYRYEQYF

v_call: TRBV27
clone_size: .
d_call: .
j_call: TRBJ2-2
cdr3_nt: TGTGCCAGCAGTTTACTATCGCAGGGAAGCACCGGGGAGCTGTTTTTT
cdr3_aa: CASSLLSQGSTGELFF

v_call: TRBV5-1
clone_size: .
d_call: .
j_call: TRBJ1-1
cdr3_nt: TGCGCCAGCAGCTTATTAGGGATGGGCAACACTGAAGCTTTCTTT
cdr3_aa: CASSLLGMGNTEAFF